This TCR beta chain appears in the sequencing data of a study of patients and donors after allogeneic stem cell transplantation. Using its own MiXCR run on the RT-PCR reads, TCRdb lists one record per CDR3 protein. The profile shows about 960,000 distinct CDR3 sequences, more than 15% of them singletons. V was pared by 0 bases and J by 1 base, with 4 bases of the junction left unmatched. CDR3 length: 16 amino acids. Looked up from germline, CDR1 is LGHNA and CDR2 is YSLEER. V is TRBV4-3 and J is TRBJ2-5; 8 nucleotides match TRBD2. The TCR comes from a human donor who was either an allogeneic HSCT recipient or a stem cell or donor lymphocyte infusion donor (not recorded which). It is not recorded whose cells these are; they may come from a transplant donor. Sequenced sample: blood, either unsorted or a sorted T cell fraction (not recorded which). The chain's CDR3 is CASSQDGLAIQETQYF. As DNA, the CDR3 is TGCGCCAGCAGCCAAGATGGACTAGCAATCCAAGAGACCCAGTACTTC.